This T cell receptor (beta chain) was found in a study of cytomegalovirus exposure and HLA in healthy donors. Study-level findings and limits: For most TCR sequences rarity was the rule, although some public TCRs occurred in many donors. Prior analysis indicated that the majority of TCR beta V segments exhibited productivity approximately 90% or approximately 30% of the time. One cluster of highly shared sequence variants probably arose as a sequencing artifact.

Among the donors, all were healthy bone marrow donors. PCR amplification relied on 60 Vbeta primers (plus 13 Jbeta primers). Sequencing was performed with immunoSEQ multiplex PCR; in TCRdb, only in-frame clones are kept and a portion is missing. This table has approximately 120,000 clones, about four fifths appearing once. Points on this clone: The antigen is unknown.

V lost 6 bases to trimming and J lost 2 bases, with 14 bases between them. CDR3 length equals 15 residues. CDR1 is MDHEN, CDR2 SYDVKM, per germline. This rearrangement joins TRBV28 to TRBJ1-5; D possibly corresponds to TRBD1 (6 bases). This sequence originates from a woman aged 40-49 years in good health and CMV-seropositive. Sequenced: PBMCs. This CDR3 reads CASSPTGLGNQPQHF. CDR3 coding DNA: TGTGCCAGCAGCCCAACAGGGTTAGGCAATCAGCCCCAGCATTTT.